This passage covers 18 T cell receptor beta chains from one sample sequenced in a study of blood T cells in healthy people across ages. Next came a second PCR, run for about 6 to 12 cycles, which used a sample-barcoded 5' primer along with a J-beta primer mix. One entry per CDR3 protein, called by TCRdb with MiXCR from the 5' RACE reads. The data show around 820,000 distinct CDR3 sequences, 25% seen once. The sample was also linked to a second study, of T cells of mothers and their children.

Sequencing input: blood. The receptor set was obtained from a boy aged 5 to 17 in good health.

This clonotype occurred a few times. The chain links TRBV7-6 to TRBJ2-1; 7 bases match TRBD2. Germline V gives CDR1 SGHVS, CDR2 FNYEAQ. The V gene end was trimmed by 2 bases and the J gene end by 2 bases; junction bases not matched to a gene: 6. This CDR3 is 16 amino acids long. CDR3 nucleotide sequence: TGTGCCAGCAGCTTAATTGGTAGCGGGCCCTACAATGAGCAGTTCTTC. The encoded protein is CASSLIGSGPYNEQFF.

The chain employs TRBV29-1 and TRBJ2-4, with D perhaps TRBD2 (6 bases). Germline V lookup: CDR1 SQVTM, CDR2 ANQGSEA. The CDR3 has 15 residues. The germline V and J ends were trimmed by 4 bases and 0 bases, with 13 bases remaining between them. In DNA, the CDR3 is TGCAGCGTTGGGGGGACGGGACTAGCCAAAAACATTCAGTACTTC. Translated, it gives CSVGGTGLAKNIQYF.

The rearrangement links TRBV12-3 or TRBV12-4 to TRBJ1-3; D is undetermined. V was clipped by 2 bases and J by 4 bases, with 9 bases between them. The CDR3 sequence is 14 residues long. The CDR3 nucleotides read TGTGCCAGCAGTTTAACGCTGGGCGGAAACACCATATATTTT. Protein: CASSLTLGGNTIYF.

The chain combines TRBV20-1 with TRBJ2-7; 10 nucleotides align to TRBD1. CDR1 and CDR2 (germline): DFQATT, SNEGSKA (reference sequence). V was clipped by 2 bases and J by 8 bases; unmatched bases: 9. The CDR3 totals 14 residues. CDR3 nucleotide sequence: TGCAGTGCTAGACAAGGACAGGGGGGCCTCAAGCAGTACTTC. It is translated as CSARQGQGGLKQYF.

This clonotype has just a few counts. The rearrangement links TRBV7-2 to TRBJ1-1, with D unclear. The V gene lost 4 bases and the J gene lost 2 bases, with 11 bases spanning the gap. The germline CDR1 and CDR2 sequences are SGHTA and FQGNSA. The CDR3 runs to 14 residues. The DNA for the CDR3 is TGTGCCAGCAGCTCCGCGTTCAGAAACACTGAAGCTTTCTTT. It translates to CASSSAFRNTEAFF.

The chain links TRBV7-9 to TRBJ2-4, with 9 bases identical to TRBD2. The germline V gene has CDR1 SEHNR and CDR2 FQNEAQ (reference sequence). This CDR3 spans 15 amino acids. V was pared by 4 bases and J by 8 bases, with 9 bases of the junction left unmatched. The DNA of the CDR3 is TGTGCCAGCAGCTCAAGGCTAGCGGGATCGGACATTCAGTACTTC. Encoded protein: CASSSRLAGSDIQYF.

The chain employs TRBV20-1 and TRBJ1-1, with no clear D. Germline V gene sequence: CDR1 DFQATT, CDR2 SNEGSKA (reference sequence). The CDR3 runs 12 residues. Trimming pared 3 bases from V and 1 base from J, leaving 6 bases between. The CDR3 nucleotides read TGCAGTGCTAGCGATGCGAACACTGAAGCTTTCTTT. Its protein product is CSASDANTEAFF.

The chain carries TRBV6-7 and TRBJ1-1; D gene ambiguous. TRBV6-7 is noted as an ORF with a role that remains uncertain. This CDR3 region has 19 residues. Trimming took 0 bases from V and 1 from J, leaving 21 bases between them. The DNA of the CDR3 is TGTGCCAGCAGTTACTCGAATCCTATGAGGGCTGAGTGGAACACTGAAGCTTTCTTT. Translating it yields CASSYSNPMRAEWNTEAFF.

J is TRBJ2-5 and V is TRBV12-3 or TRBV12-4; 9 nucleotides line up with TRBD2. The CDR3 consists of 17 residues. V lost 4 bases to trimming and J lost 2 bases; unmatched junction nucleotides: 11. The CDR3 reads CASSSTNSGGLQETQYF. The CDR3 DNA sequence: TGTGCCAGCAGTTCTACCAATAGCGGGGGATTACAAGAGACCCAGTACTTC.

This clonotype was found once. The chain employs TRBV27 and TRBJ2-4, with D hard to call. This CDR3 region has 14 residues. Germline V gene data show CDR1 as MNHEY and CDR2 as SMNVEV (reference sequence). V was pared by 5 bases and J by 0 bases, with 8 bases between. For the CDR3, the DNA is TGTGCCAGCAGTAAGAGATTAGCCAAAAACATTCAGTACTTC. Protein product: CASSKRLAKNIQYF.

This clonotype was detected a few times. V usage is TRBV6-5 and J usage is TRBJ2-5; D is unclear. The last part of the DNA fits TRBJ2-7 better; the J call may be wrong. CDR3 length: 14 amino acids. The V gene's germline CDR1 is MNHEY and CDR2 SVGAGI. The CDR3 protein is CASSYSWGFYEQYF. In nucleotides, the CDR3 is TGTGCCAGCAGTTACTCGTGGGGTTTCTACGAGCAGTACTTC.

This clonotype was detected a few times. J is TRBJ2-7 and V is TRBV12-3 or TRBV12-4; 9 bases match TRBD1. With 5 bases clipped from V and 1 base from J, the junction kept 9 bases outside the gene matches. The CDR3 has 16 amino acids. The CDR3 sequence: CASSPTDRGRSYEQYF. CDR3 DNA sequence: TGTGCCAGCAGTCCTACAGACAGGGGGAGGTCCTACGAGCAGTACTTC.

This clonotype was seen a few times. The chain uses TRBV28 and TRBJ2-7; no clear D gene. CDR1 MDHEN and CDR2 SYDVKM come from the germline V gene. The CDR3 totals 13 residues. Trimming took off 7 bases at V and 3 bases at J, with 13 bases between the two ends. CDR3 sequence: CASTGGDHYEQYF. In DNA form, the CDR3 reads TGTGCCAGCACTGGCGGAGATCACTACGAGCAGTACTTC. The variable domain in full, completed from reference TRBV28 and TRBJ2-7, reads DVKVTQSSRYLVKRTGEKVFLECVQDMDHENMFWYRQDPGLGLRLIYFSYDVKMKEKGDIPEGYSVSREKKERFSLILESASTNQTSMYLCASTGGDHYEQYFGPGTRLTVT.

This clonotype was observed a few times. The chain carries TRBV4-3 and TRBJ1-4; 9 nucleotides match TRBD1. The CDR3 is 16 amino acids. Trimming cost V 4 bases and J 6 bases; bases outside gene matches: 9. The germline V gene encodes CDR1 LGHNA and CDR2 YSLEER. The CDR3 reads CASSPYLQGADEKLFF. The CDR3, as DNA: TGCGCCAGCAGCCCCTATCTACAGGGGGCGGATGAAAAACTGTTTTTT.

The chain uses TRBV5-5 and TRBJ2-7, with D tentatively TRBD1 (6 bases). Germline V gives CDR1 SGHKS, CDR2 YYEKEE (reference sequence). V was shortened by 0 bases and J by 5 bases, with 18 bases between the two germline ends. The CDR3 has 16 residues. The CDR3 is CASSLGQALGVDEQYF. The CDR3 DNA is TGTGCCAGCAGCTTGGGACAGGCCCTCGGGGTTGACGAGCAGTACTTC. Full variable domain (missing parts from reference TRBV5-5 and TRBJ2-7): DAGVTQSPTHLIKTRGQQVTLRCSPISGHKSVSWYQQVLGQGPQFIFQYYEKEERGRGNFPDRFSARQFPNYSSELNVNALLLGDSALYLCASSLGQALGVDEQYFGPGTRLTVT.

This chain joins TRBV3-1 and TRBJ2-5, with TRBD2 as a possible D gene (6 bases). The CDR3 covers 18 residues. V lost 0 bases and J 0 bases, leaving 17 bases between the germline ends. CDR1 is LGHDT, CDR2 YNNKEL, per germline (reference sequence). The CDR3 bases are TGTGCCAGCAGCCAAGATGTTGAGGCGGGGAGGCACCAAGAGACCCAGTACTTC. Translated, it gives CASSQDVEAGRHQETQYF.

This clonotype came up many times. This chain joins TRBV7-2 and TRBJ2-5; D is perhaps TRBD2 (5 bases). The CDR3 consists of 13 residues. The germline CDR1 and CDR2 sequences are SGHTA and FQGNSA. V lost 7 bases, J lost 2 bases, and 11 bases lay in between. The CDR3 protein is CASTRTSQETQYF. The DNA of the CDR3 is TGTGCCAGCACTCGGACTTCTCAAGAGACCCAGTACTTC. The variable domain in full, completed from reference TRBV7-2 and TRBJ2-5, reads GAGVSQSPSNKVTEKGKDVELRCDPISGHTALYWYRQSLGQGLEFLIYFQGNSAPDKSGLPSDRFSAERTGGSVSTLTIQRTQQEDSAVYLCASTRTSQETQYFGPGTRLLVL.

The rearrangement links TRBV5-1 to TRBJ2-5, with 7 nucleotides matching TRBD2. Losses at the gene ends were 7 bases for V and 5 bases for J; bases not matched to a gene: 11. There are 14 residues in the CDR3. In germline, CDR1 is SGHRS, CDR2 YFSETQ. CDR3 sequence: CASSLGEGWETQYF. Here the CDR3 DNA reads TGCGCCAGCTCCTTGGGGGAGGGCTGGGAGACCCAGTACTTC.